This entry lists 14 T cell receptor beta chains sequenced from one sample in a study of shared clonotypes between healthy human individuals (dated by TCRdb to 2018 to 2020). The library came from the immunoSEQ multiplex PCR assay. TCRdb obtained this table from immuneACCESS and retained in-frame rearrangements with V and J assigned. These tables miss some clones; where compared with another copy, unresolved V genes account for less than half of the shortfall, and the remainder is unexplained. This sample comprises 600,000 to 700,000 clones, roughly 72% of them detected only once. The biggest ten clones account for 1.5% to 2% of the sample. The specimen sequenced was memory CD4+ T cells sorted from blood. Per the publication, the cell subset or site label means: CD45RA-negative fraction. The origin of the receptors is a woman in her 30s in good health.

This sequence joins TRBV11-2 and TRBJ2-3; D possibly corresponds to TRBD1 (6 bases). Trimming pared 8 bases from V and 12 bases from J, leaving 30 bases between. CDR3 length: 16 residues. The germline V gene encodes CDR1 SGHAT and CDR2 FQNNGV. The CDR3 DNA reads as TGTGCCAGCCGCAAGCGCCAGGGGCCCCAAGGATCTTACCAGTATTTT. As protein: CASRKRQGPQGSYQYF.

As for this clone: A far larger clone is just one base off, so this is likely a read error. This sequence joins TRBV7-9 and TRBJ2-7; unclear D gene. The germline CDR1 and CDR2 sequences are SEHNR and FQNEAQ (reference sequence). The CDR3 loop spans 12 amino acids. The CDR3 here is CVSSLDPYEQYF. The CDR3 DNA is TGTGTCAGCAGCTTAGACCCCTACGAGCAGTACTTC.

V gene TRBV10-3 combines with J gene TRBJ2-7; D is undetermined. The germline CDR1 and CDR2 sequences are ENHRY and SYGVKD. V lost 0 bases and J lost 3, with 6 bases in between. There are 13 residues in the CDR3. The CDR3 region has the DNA TGTGCCATCAGTGAGTCGAACAACTACGAGCAGTACTTC. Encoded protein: CAISESNNYEQYF.

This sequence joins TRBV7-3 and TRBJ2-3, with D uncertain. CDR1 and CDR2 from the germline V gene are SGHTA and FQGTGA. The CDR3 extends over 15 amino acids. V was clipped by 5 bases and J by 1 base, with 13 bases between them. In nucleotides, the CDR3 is TGTGCCAGCAGCCCAAGCCGATCACGCACAGATACGCAGTATTTT. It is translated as CASSPSRSRTDTQYF.

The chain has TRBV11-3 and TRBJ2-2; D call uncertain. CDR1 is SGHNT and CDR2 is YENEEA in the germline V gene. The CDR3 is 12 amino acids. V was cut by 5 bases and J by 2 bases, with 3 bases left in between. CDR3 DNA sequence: TGTGCCAGCAGCCACAACACCGGGGAGCTGTTTTTT. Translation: CASSHNTGELFF.

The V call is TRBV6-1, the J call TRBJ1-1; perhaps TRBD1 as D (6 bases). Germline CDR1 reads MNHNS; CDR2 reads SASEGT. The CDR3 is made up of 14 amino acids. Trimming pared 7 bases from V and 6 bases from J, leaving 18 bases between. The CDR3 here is CASIRIDRSAEAFF. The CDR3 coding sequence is TGTGCCAGCATTAGGATTGACAGGTCCGCTGAAGCTTTCTTT.

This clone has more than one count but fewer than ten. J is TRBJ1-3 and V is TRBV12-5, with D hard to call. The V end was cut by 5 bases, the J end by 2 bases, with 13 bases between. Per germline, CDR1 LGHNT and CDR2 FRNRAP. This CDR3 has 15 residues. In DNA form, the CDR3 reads TGTGCTAGTGGTACCAACGTTAGGGCTGGAAACACCATATATTTT. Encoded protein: CASGTNVRAGNTIYF. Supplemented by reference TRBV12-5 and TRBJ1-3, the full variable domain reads DARVTQTPRHKVTEMGQEVTMRCQPILGHNTVFWYRQTMMQGLELLAYFRNRAPLDDSGMPKDRFSAEMPDATLATLKIQPSEPRDSAVYFCASGTNVRAGNTIYFGEGSWLTVV.

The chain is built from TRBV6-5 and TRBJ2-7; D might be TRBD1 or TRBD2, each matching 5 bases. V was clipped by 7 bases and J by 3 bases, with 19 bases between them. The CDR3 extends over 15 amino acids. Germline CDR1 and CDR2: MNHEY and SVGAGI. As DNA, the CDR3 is TGTGCCAGCAAAAAGAACCGGGACGCGAACTACGAGCAGTACTTC. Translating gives CASKKNRDANYEQYF.

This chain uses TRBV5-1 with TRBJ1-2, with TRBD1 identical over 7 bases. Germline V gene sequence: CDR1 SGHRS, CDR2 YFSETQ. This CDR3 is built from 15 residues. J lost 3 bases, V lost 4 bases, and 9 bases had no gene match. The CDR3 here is CASSHETGPDYGYTF. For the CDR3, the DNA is TGCGCCAGCAGCCATGAGACAGGGCCGGACTATGGCTACACCTTC.

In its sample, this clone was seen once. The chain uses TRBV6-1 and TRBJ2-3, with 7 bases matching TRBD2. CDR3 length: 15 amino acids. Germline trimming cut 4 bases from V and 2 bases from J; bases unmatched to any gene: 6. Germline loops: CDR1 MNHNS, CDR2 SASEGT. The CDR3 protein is CASSGPGLTTDTQYF. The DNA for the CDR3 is TGTGCCAGCAGTGGACCGGGACTAACCACAGATACGCAGTATTTT.

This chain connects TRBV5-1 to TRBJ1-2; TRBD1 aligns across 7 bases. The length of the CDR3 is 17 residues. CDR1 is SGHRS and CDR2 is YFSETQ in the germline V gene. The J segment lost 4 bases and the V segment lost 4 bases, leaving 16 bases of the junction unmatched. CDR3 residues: CASSVIPGTDTSYGYTF. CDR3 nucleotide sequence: TGCGCCAGCAGCGTGATCCCGGGGACAGATACATCCTATGGCTACACCTTC.

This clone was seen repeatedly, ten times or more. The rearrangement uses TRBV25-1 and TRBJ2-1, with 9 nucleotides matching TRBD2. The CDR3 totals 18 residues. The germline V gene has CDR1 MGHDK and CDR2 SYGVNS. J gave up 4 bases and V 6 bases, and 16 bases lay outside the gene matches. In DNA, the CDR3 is TGTGCCAGCAGCCACACCCCGGGCCCTAGCGGGGCTTACAATGAGCAGTTCTTC. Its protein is CASSHTPGPSGAYNEQFF. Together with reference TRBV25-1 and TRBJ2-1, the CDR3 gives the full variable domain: EADIYQTPRYLVIGTGKKITLECSQTMGHDKMYWYQQDPGMELHLIHYSYGVNSTEKGDLSSESTVSRIRTEHFPLTLESARPSHTSQYLCASSHTPGPSGAYNEQFFGPGTRLTVL.

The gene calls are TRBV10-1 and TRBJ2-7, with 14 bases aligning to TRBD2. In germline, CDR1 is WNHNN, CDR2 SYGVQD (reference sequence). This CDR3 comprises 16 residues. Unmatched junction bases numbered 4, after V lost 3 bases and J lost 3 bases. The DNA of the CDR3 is TGCGCCAGCAGTGATCGGGGGACTAGCGGGAGCTACGAGCAGTACTTC. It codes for CASSDRGTSGSYEQYF.

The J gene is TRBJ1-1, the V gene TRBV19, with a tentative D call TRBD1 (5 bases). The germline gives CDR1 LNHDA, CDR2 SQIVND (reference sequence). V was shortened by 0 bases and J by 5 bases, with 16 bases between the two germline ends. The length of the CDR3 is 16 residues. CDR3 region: CASSIDRGTKRTEAFF. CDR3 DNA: TGTGCCAGTAGTATAGATCGGGGGACGAAGAGGACTGAAGCTTTCTTT.